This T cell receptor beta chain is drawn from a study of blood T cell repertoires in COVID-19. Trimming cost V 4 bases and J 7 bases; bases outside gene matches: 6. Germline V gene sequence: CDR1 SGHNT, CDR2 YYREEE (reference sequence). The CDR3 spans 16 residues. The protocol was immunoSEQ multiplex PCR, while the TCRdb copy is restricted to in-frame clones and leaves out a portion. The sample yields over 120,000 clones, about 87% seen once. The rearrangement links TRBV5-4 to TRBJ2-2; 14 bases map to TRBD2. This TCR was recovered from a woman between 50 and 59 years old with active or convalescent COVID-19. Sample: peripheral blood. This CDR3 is CASSMGLAGVVGELFF. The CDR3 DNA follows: TGTGCCAGCAGCATGGGACTAGCGGGAGTAGTCGGGGAGCTGTTTTTT.